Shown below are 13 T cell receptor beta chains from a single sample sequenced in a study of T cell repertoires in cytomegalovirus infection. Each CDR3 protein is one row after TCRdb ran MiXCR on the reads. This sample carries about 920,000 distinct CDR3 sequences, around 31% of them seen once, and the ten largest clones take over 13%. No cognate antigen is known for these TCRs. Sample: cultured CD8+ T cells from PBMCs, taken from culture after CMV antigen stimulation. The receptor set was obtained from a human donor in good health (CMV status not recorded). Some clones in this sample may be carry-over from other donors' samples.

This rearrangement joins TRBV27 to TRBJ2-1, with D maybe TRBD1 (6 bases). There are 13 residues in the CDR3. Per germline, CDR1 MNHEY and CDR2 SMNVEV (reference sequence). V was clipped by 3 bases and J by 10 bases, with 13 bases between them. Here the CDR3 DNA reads TGTGCCAGCAGTTTTCAAGGGGGAAGGGAGCAGTTCTTC. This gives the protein CASSFQGGREQFF.

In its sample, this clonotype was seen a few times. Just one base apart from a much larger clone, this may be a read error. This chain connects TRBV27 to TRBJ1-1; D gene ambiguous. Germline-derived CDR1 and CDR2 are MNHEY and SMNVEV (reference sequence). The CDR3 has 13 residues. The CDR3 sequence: CAISLEGYTEAFF. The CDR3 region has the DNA TGTGCCATCAGTTTAGAAGGATACACTGAAGCTTTCTTT.

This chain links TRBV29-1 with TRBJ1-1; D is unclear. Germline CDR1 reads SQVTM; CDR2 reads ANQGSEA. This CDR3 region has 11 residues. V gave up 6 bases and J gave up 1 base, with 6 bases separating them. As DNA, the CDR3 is TGCAGCGTGATGGAGAACACTGAAGCTTTCTTT. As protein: CSVMENTEAFF.

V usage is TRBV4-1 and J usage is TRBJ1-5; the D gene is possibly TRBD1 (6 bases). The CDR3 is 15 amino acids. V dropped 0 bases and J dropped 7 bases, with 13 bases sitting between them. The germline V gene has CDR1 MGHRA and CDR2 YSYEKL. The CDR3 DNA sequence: TGCGCCAGCAGCCAAGATGGGCAGGGGAAGCAGCCCCAGCATTTT. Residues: CASSQDGQGKQPQHF.

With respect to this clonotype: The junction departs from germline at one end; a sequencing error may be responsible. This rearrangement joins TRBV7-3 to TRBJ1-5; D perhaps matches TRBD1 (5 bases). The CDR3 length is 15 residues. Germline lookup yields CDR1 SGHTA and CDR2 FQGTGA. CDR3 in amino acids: CANSLMGGSNQPQHF. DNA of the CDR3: TGTGCCAACAGCTTAATGGGGGGGAGCAATCAGCCCCAGCATTTT.

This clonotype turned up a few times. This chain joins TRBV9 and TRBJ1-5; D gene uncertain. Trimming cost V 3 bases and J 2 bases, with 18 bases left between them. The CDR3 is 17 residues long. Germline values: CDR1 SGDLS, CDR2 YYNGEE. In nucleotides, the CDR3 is TGTGCCAGCAGCGACGGGGAGGGTGGAGGCGGCAATCAGCCCCAGCATTTT. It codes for CASSDGEGGGGNQPQHF.

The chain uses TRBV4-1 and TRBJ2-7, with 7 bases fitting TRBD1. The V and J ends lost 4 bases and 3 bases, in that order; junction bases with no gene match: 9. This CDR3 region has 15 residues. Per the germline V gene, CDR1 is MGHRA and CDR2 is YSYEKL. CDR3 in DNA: TGCGCCAGCAGCCCGTATGGAACAGGGGTCTACGAGCAGTACTTC. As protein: CASSPYGTGVYEQYF.

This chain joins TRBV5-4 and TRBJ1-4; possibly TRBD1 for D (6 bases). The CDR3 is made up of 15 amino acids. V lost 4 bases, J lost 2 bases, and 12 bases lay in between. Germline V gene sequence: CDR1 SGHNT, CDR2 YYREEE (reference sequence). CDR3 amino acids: CASSETGETNEKLFF. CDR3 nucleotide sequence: TGTGCCAGCAGCGAGACAGGAGAGACTAATGAAAAACTGTTTTTT. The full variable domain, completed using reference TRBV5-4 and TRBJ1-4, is ETGVTQSPTHLIKTRGQQVTLRCSSQSGHNTVSWYQQALGQGPQFIFQYYREEENGRGNFPPRFSGLQFPNYSSELNVNALELDDSALYLCASSETGETNEKLFFGSGTQLSVL.

CDR3 DNA sequence: TGCAGCGTTGTAATGGGCCCGGACAGGGGGAGTTACAATGAGCAGTTCTTC. Protein sequence: CSVVMGPDRGSYNEQFF. V gene TRBV29-1 combines with J gene TRBJ2-1; TRBD1 aligns across 10 bases. Trimming took 4 bases from V and 4 from J; bases not matched to a gene: 13. CDR1 and CDR2 (germline): SQVTM, ANQGSEA. This CDR3 contains 17 residues.

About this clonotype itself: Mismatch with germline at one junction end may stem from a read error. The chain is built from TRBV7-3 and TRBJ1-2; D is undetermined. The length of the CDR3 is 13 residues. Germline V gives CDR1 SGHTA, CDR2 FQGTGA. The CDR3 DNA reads TGTGCCAACAGCTCGCCGTCAGATCCAGGCTACACCTTC. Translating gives CANSSPSDPGYTF.

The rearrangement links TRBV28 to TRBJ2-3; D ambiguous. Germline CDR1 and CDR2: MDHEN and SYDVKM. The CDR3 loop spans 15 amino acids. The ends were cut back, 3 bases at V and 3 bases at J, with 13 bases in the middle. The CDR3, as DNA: TGTGCCAGCAGTTTTCTGGGAAGTGGGACAGATACGCAGTATTTT. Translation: CASSFLGSGTDTQYF.

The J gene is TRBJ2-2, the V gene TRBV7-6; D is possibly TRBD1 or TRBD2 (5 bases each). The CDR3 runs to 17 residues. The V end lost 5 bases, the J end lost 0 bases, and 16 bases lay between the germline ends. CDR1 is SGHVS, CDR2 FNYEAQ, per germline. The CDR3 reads CASSHRDGLANTGELFF. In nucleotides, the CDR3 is TGTGCCAGCAGCCACCGGGACGGCTTAGCGAACACCGGGGAGCTGTTTTTT.

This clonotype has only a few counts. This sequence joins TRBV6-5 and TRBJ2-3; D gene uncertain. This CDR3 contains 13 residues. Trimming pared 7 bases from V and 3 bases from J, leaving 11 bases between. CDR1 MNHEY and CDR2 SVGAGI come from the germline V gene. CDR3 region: CASTHGVTDTQYF. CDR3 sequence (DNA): TGTGCCAGCACTCATGGGGTTACAGATACGCAGTATTTT.